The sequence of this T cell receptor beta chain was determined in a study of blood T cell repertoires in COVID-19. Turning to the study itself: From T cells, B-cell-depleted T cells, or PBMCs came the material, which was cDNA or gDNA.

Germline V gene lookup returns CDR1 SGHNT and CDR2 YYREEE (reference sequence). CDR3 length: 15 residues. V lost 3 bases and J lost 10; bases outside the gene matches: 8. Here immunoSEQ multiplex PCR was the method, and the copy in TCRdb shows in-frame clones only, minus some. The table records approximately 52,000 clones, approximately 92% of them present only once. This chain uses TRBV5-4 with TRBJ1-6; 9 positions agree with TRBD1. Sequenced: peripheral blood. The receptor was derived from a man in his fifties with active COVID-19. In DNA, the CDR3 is TGTGCCAGCAGCTCAAAGGGACAGGGACCCTCACCCCTCCACTTT. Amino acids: CASSSKGQGPSPLHF.